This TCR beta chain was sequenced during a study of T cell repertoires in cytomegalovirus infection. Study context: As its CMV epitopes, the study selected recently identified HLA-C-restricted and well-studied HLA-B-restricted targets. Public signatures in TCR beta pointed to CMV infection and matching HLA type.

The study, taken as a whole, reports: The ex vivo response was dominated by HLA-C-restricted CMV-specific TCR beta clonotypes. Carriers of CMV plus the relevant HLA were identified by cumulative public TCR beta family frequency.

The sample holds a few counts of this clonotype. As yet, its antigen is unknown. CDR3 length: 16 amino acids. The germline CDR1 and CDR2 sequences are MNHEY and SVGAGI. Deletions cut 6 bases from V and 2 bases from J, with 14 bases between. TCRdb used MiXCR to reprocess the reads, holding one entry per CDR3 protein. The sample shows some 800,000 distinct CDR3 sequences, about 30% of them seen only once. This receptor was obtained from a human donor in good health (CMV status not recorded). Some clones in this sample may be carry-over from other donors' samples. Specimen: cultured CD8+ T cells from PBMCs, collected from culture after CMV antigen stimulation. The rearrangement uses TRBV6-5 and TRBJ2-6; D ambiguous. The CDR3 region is CASSPYMLTGANVLTF. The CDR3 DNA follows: TGTGCCAGCAGCCCCTACATGCTTACTGGGGCCAACGTCCTGACTTTC.